This TCR beta chain was identified in a study of T cells in Graves' hyperthyroidism and ophthalmopathy. Details on this clonotype: Germline is not matched at one junction end, which may reflect a read error.

TCR beta CDR3 region amplification was performed from RNA transcripts. HTBI primers drove first-round RT-PCR of the TCR CDR3. Each CDR3 protein is one row after TCRdb ran MiXCR on the multiplex PCR reads. The data hold approximately 560,000 distinct CDR3 sequences, with 46% observed a single time. The germline V gene has CDR1 SGHAT and CDR2 FQNNGV. CDR3 length: 13 amino acids. The V call is TRBV11-2, the J call TRBJ1-5; D possibly corresponds to TRBD1 (5 bases). The receptor was isolated from a woman aged 18-29 years with Graves' hyperthyroidism. The sample comprised peripheral blood or thyroid tissue (not recorded which). The CDR3 here is CAAAGQVNQPRHF. The CDR3 DNA sequence: TGTGCCGCCGCAGGGCAGGTTAATCAGCCCCGGCATTTT.